The present TCR beta chain was sequenced within a study of blood T cell repertoires in COVID-19. The overall study: Acute and convalescent COVID-19 samples came from the United States, Italy and Spain. T cells, B-cell-depleted T cells, or PBMCs provided the cDNA or gDNA that served as material.

Authors' analysis steps: Reference gene primer amplification yielded estimated nucleated cell counts. Only in-frame clones appear in the TCRdb table, and some are missing; sequencing was by immunoSEQ multiplex PCR. Clone size and V and J calls were adopted from that table, with D and trimming inferred from the DNA. The sample contains 150,000 to 200,000 clones, about 84% of which appear only once. Those enrolled in Seattle joined during active infection and were followed longitudinally afterward. CDR3 length equals 11 residues. Germline V gives CDR1 SNHLY, CDR2 FYNNEI. Trimming removed 7 bases from V and 2 bases from J, with 6 bases in between.

The sequence was collected from an older person with COVID-19, enrolled during active disease. The chain joins TRBV2 to TRBJ2-7, with D hard to call. Sequencing was performed on peripheral blood. CDR3 protein: CASTRAYEQYF. CDR3 coding DNA: TGTGCCAGCACCCGAGCCTACGAGCAGTACTTC.